What follows are 17 T cell receptor beta chains derived from one specimen sequenced in a study of Graves' ophthalmopathy and Graves' hyperthyroidism. The TCR beta CDR3 regions underwent amplification from RNA transcripts. First-round RT-PCR used HTBI primers; second-round multiplex PCR followed. TCRdb passed the multiplex PCR reads through MiXCR, listing each CDR3 protein once. There are about 370,000 distinct CDR3 sequences in the sample; about 17% occur only once, and roughly 1.4% lies in the top ten. Sequenced: peripheral blood. The receptors stem from a woman aged 18-29 years with Graves' ophthalmopathy.

A word on this clonotype: Since a much larger clone is just one base distant, this may be a read error. The CDR3 loop reads CVSSSRFGGTDTQYF. Written as DNA, the CDR3 is TGTGTCAGCAGCTCTAGATTTGGAGGCACAGATACGCAGTATTTT. The chain joins TRBV7-8 to TRBJ2-3; D remains unclear. The CDR3 is 15 amino acids. Germline assignment: CDR1 SGHVS and CDR2 FQNEAQ.

This clonotype showed up many times. In DNA, the CDR3 is TGTGCCAGCAGTGAGATAGCGGGTGCCGAGCAGTACTTC. Translated: CASSEIAGAEQYF. The chain links TRBV6-1 to TRBJ2-7; 7 bases match TRBD2. The CDR3 loop spans 13 amino acids. V was clipped by 3 bases and J by 6 bases; unmatched bases: 5. CDR1 and CDR2 from the germline V gene are MNHNS and SASEGT.

This clonotype was picked up many times. J is TRBJ2-7 and V is TRBV7-9, with 7 positions matching TRBD1. The V gene's germline CDR1 is SEHNR and CDR2 FQNEAQ (reference sequence). CDR3 length: 18 amino acids. Trimming took 1 base from V and 7 from J; bases not matched to a gene: 19. In DNA form, the CDR3 reads TGTGCCAGCAGCTTAGAATCCAGGACAGGCCGGACTGTTGGGGAGCAGTACTTC. It yields the protein CASSLESRTGRTVGEQYF.

Ten or more counts support this clonotype. The rearrangement links TRBV12-3 or TRBV12-4 to TRBJ2-2; 8 bases map to TRBD1. Unmatched junction bases numbered 6, after V lost 5 bases and J lost 1 base. The CDR3 extends over 16 amino acids. The CDR3 region is CASSARQGLNTGELFF. DNA for the CDR3: TGTGCCAGCAGTGCACGACAGGGGCTGAACACCGGGGAGCTGTTTTTT.

This clonotype has ten or more counts. The gene calls are TRBV12-3 or TRBV12-4 and TRBJ1-5, with TRBD1 identical over 8 bases. The CDR3 sequence is 15 residues long. J lost 6 bases, V lost 5 bases, and 9 bases had no gene match. The CDR3 DNA reads TGTGCCAGCAGTCTTTATACAGGGGGGACTCAGCCCCAGCATTTT. This translates into CASSLYTGGTQPQHF.

This rearrangement joins TRBV28 to TRBJ1-2; 7 positions agree with TRBD1. The CDR3 consists of 14 residues. V gave up 6 bases and J gave up 8 bases; unmatched junction bases: 12. The V gene's germline CDR1 is MDHEN and CDR2 SYDVKM. CDR3 residues: CASRMGQLSSGYTF. As DNA, the CDR3 is TGTGCCAGCAGAATGGGACAGCTGTCCTCGGGCTACACCTTC.

There are many counts of this clonotype. The gene calls are TRBV6-5 and TRBJ1-6, with 7 bases lining up with TRBD1. The length of the CDR3 is 15 residues. The germline gives CDR1 MNHEY, CDR2 SVGAGI. The trim removed 4 bases at V and 5 bases at J, leaving 5 bases unmatched. The CDR3 spells CASSSTGADNSPLHF. CDR3 nucleotides: TGTGCCAGCAGTTCTACAGGGGCCGATAATTCACCCCTCCACTTT.

This clonotype was counted at least ten times. The J gene is TRBJ2-7, the V gene TRBV6-1; 10 bases line up with TRBD2. J was trimmed by 5 bases and V by 3 bases; bases with no gene match: 10. The CDR3 loop spans 16 amino acids. CDR1 is MNHNS and CDR2 is SASEGT in the germline V gene. CDR3 region: CASSDLSGRMGDEQYF. The CDR3 nucleotides are TGTGCCAGCAGTGATCTTAGCGGGAGGATGGGGGACGAGCAGTACTTC.

This clonotype has ten or more counts. The chain has TRBV6-5 and TRBJ1-1; D uncertain. V lost 7 bases and J 1 base, leaving 19 bases between the germline ends. The CDR3 is 16 amino acids. Germline V gene sequence: CDR1 MNHEY, CDR2 SVGAGI. CDR3 sequence (DNA): TGTGCCAGCAACAACCCCCCTTTAGTTAGGAACACTGAAGCTTTCTTT. This codes for CASNNPPLVRNTEAFF.

This clonotype was recorded many times. This rearrangement joins TRBV7-2 to TRBJ1-6; D is perhaps TRBD1 (5 bases). CDR3 size: 14 residues. Germline-derived CDR1 and CDR2 are SGHTA and FQGNSA. V lost 3 bases and J 9 bases, leaving 12 bases between the germline ends. CDR3 residues: CASSFQGSRSPLHF. The CDR3 DNA sequence: TGTGCCAGCAGCTTTCAGGGTTCGCGTTCACCCCTCCACTTT.

This clonotype was detected only once. The chain is built from TRBV7-8 and TRBJ2-2; 7 bases are a match to TRBD1. CDR3 length: 16 residues. Germline V gene sequence: CDR1 SGHVS, CDR2 FQNEAQ. V gave up 3 bases and J gave up 4 bases; unmatched junction bases: 8. Written as DNA, the CDR3 is TGTGCCAGCAGCTTTCTGTTGACAGGGTCCACCGGGGAGCTGTTTTTT. Translation: CASSFLLTGSTGELFF.

The chain couples TRBV28 to TRBJ2-2; 8 bases are shared with TRBD1. V trimming: 11 bases; J trimming: 1 base; junction bases outside the gene matches: 6. The CDR3 runs 14 residues. The germline V gene has CDR1 MDHEN and CDR2 SYDVKM. The CDR3 DNA reads as TGTGCCGCCTACGGGACAGGGAACACCGGGGAGCTGTTTTTT. As protein: CAAYGTGNTGELFF. Full variable domain (outside the CDR3, taken from reference TRBV28 and TRBJ2-2): DVKVTQSSRYLVKRTGEKVFLECVQDMDHENMFWYRQDPGLGLRLIYFSYDVKMKEKGDIPEGYSVSREKKERFSLILESASTNQTSMYLCAAYGTGNTGELFFGEGSRLTVL.

This clonotype was counted ten times or more. The chain links TRBV2 to TRBJ2-5; D perhaps matches TRBD2 (5 bases). In germline, CDR1 is SNHLY, CDR2 FYNNEI. V was shortened by 10 bases and J by 5 bases, with 20 bases between the two germline ends. This CDR3 region has 14 residues. CDR3 DNA sequence: TGTGCCACCCAGGAGAGGGCTGGGTGGGAGACCCAGTACTTC. This sequence encodes CATQERAGWETQYF.

Many counts were recorded for this clonotype. This chain connects TRBV6-2 or TRBV6-3 to TRBJ2-2, with 14 positions matching TRBD2. Trimming cost V 2 bases and J 2 bases; bases outside gene matches: 10. Germline-derived CDR1 and CDR2 are MNHEY and SVGEGT. The CDR3 spans 20 residues. In DNA form, the CDR3 reads TGTGCCAGCAGTTACCCTCCGACTAGCGGGAGGGCCAGCAACACCGGGGAGCTGTTTTTT. Protein product: CASSYPPTSGRASNTGELFF.

The chain links TRBV30 to TRBJ1-6, with a possible D match to TRBD1 (5 bases). CDR1 is GTSNPN, CDR2 SVGIG, per germline (reference sequence). V dropped 4 bases and J dropped 8 bases, with 15 bases sitting between them. This CDR3 has 14 residues. The chain's CDR3 is CAWTPGRGYSPLHF. CDR3 sequence (DNA): TGTGCCTGGACCCCGGGACGCGGATATTCACCCCTCCACTTT.

This clonotype was observed many times. The V call is TRBV28, the J call TRBJ2-6; 7 bases fit TRBD1. CDR3 length: 16 residues. V shed 5 bases, J shed 2 bases, and the junction held 6 bases outside the gene matches. CDR1 and CDR2 from the germline V gene are MDHEN and SYDVKM. The CDR3 region is CASSLQGWAGANVLTF. The CDR3 DNA sequence: TGTGCCAGCAGTCTACAGGGGTGGGCTGGGGCCAACGTCCTGACTTTC.

In this sample, this clonotype turned up many times. The chain couples TRBV7-2 to TRBJ2-7; TRBD1 is a possible D gene (6 bases). The CDR3 runs to 13 residues. V was clipped by 8 bases and J by 3 bases, with 14 bases between them. Germline loops: CDR1 SGHTA, CDR2 FQGNSA. The chain's CDR3 is CASSSTRGYEQYF. In DNA, the CDR3 is TGTGCCAGCTCCTCCACCAGGGGCTACGAGCAGTACTTC. The whole variable domain, filled in from reference TRBV7-2 and TRBJ2-7, reads GAGVSQSPSNKVTEKGKDVELRCDPISGHTALYWYRQSLGQGLEFLIYFQGNSAPDKSGLPSDRFSAERTGGSVSTLTIQRTQQEDSAVYLCASSSTRGYEQYFGPGTRLTVT.